The TCR beta chain described here comes from a study of cytotoxic CD8 clonotypes in ibrutinib-treated CLL. Study-wide results and limits: Clonality rose at ibrutinib response, held steady in sustained remission, and fell toward baseline at progression. Higher circulating CD8+ T-cell counts strongly accompanied higher baseline clonality, above age-matched healthy donors.

About this clone: What it recognizes is unknown.

Genomic DNA (about 2.2 micrograms) was obtained from cryopreserved PBMCs for construction of TCR beta libraries. TCRdb keeps only in-frame clones here, not all; method: immunoSEQ multiplex PCR. The repertoire holds some 130,000 clones, approximately 83% seen once, with roughly 1.9% in the top ten. V was cut by 2 bases and J by 2 bases, with 15 bases left in between. This CDR3 is built from 16 residues. CDR1 SGHVS and CDR2 FQNEAQ come from the germline V gene. The chain uses TRBV7-8 and TRBJ2-5; D remains ambiguous. The sequence came from a human donor with chronic lymphocytic leukemia. The sample here was PBMCs, taken after 24 months of ibrutinib treatment. Here the CDR3 DNA reads TGTGCCAGCAGCTTATCGCGTATAGGGCGTCAAGAGACCCAGTACTTC. It codes for CASSLSRIGRQETQYF.